This T cell receptor (beta chain) was identified during a study of immune characterization of retroperitoneal liposarcoma. In TCRdb, the PCR reads were re-called with MiXCR into one record per CDR3 protein. This table holds about 10,000 distinct CDR3 sequences, under 30% found once. This CDR3 contains 15 residues. In germline, CDR1 is SGHVS, CDR2 FNYEAQ. Material: blood. The source of this sequence is a male donor with retroperitoneal liposarcoma. The V gene is TRBV7-6, the J gene TRBJ2-5; D gene ambiguous. The DNA end lines up better with TRBJ2-1; the J call may be wrong. This CDR3 is CASSSWGGALDEQFF. CDR3 nucleotides: TGTGCCAGCAGCTCCTGGGGTGGAGCTCTGGATGAGCAGTTCTTC.